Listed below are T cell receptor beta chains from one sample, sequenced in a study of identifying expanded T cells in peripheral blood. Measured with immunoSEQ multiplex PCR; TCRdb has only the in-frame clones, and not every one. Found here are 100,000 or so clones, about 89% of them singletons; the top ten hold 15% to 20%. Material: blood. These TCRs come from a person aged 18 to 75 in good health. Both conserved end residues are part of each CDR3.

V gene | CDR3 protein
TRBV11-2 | CASSPRTATGELFF
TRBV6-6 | CASRLRGFEAFF
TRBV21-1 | CASVVGRYGYTF
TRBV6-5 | CASSATQGARGYTF
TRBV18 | CASSPRLAGGYNEQFF
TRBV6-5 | CASIGTPSYEQYF
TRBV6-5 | CASSYGGRAGELFF
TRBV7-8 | CASSLRTGVATNEKLFF
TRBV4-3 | CASSRSRELGEAFF
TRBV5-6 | CASSFRFHTGELFF
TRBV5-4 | CASSLGLARANEQFF
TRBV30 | CASVRRGDQRNTEAFF
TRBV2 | CASRPGTGWGYTF
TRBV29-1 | CSVGQGAGEDTQYF
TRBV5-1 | CASSLDGQVGTEAFF
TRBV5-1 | CASSLAGGRETQYF
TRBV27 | CASRTSGGIPYEQFF
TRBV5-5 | CASSLSPSGGLSDTQYF
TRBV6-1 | CASSERASSYEQYF
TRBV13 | CASSTSGGAPHGELFF
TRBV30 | CAWLFQGGGAPTDTQYF
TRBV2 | CASSEDRAGQQYF
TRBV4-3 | CASSQDIITKLAKNIQYF
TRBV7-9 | CASRGPINSPLHF
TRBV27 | CASSREGTGYSMANVLTF
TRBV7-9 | CASSSSGAYGELFF
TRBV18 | CASSPGRAYEQYF
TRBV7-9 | CASSLRASGGVVYNEQFF
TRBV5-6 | CASSTTGGRADTQYF
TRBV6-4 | CASSQVASGGYTDTQYF
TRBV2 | CARSPIGYRYGYTF
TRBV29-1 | CSVLSVGGRDYGYTF
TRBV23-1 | CASSQRGSSSYNSPLHF
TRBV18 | CASSRYGGIRAHEQFF
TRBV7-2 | CASSSPGRKETQYF
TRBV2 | CASSIYNEQFF
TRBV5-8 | CASRHIARGNTEAFF
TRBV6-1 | CASSEVLPSLNLEAFF
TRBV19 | CAAGPGGGGNQPQHF
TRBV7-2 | CASSLDGNGNTIYF
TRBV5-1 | CASSFRGAGETQYF
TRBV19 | CASSTRGGTGNQPQHF